This TCR beta chain was identified in a study of T cells after somatic rescue of genetic block. Germline CDR1 LNHDA, CDR2 SQIVND (reference sequence). The CDR3 covers 17 residues. J lost 0 bases, V lost 4 bases, and 6 bases had no gene match. TCRdb's table, derived via immunoSEQ multiplex PCR, lists solely in-frame clones and lacks some. Of about 15,000 clones in the sample, about 70% are singletons; the top ten hold 25% to 30%. This chain joins TRBV19 and TRBJ2-6; the match to TRBD2 covers 7 bases. The source of this sequence is a man aged 18 to 29. The source material was peripheral blood mononuclear cells (PBMCs). Here the CDR3 reads CASSTGLGRSGANVLTF. The CDR3 DNA reads TGTGCCAGTAGTACCGGACTAGGCCGCTCTGGGGCCAACGTCCTGACTTTC.